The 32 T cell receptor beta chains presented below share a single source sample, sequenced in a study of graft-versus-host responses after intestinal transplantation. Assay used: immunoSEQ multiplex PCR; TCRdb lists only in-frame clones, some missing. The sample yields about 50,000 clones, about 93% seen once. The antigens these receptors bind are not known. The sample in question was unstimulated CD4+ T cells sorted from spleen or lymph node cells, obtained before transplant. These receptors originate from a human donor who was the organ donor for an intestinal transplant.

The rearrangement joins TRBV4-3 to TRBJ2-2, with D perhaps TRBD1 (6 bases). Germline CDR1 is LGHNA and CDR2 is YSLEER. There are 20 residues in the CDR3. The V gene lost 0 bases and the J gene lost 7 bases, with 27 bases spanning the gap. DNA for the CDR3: TGCGCCAGCAGCCAAGATATTGTTCGGGACAACGCAATATCACTCGGGGAGCTGTTTTTT. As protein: CASSQDIVRDNAISLGELFF.

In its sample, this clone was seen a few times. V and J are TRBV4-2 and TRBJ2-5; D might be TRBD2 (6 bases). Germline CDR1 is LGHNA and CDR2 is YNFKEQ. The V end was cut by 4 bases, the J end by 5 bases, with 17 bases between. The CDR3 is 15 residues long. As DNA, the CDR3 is TGTGCCAGCAGCCTCGGGAGCGCACGCGCGGAGACCCAGTACTTC. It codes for CASSLGSARAETQYF.

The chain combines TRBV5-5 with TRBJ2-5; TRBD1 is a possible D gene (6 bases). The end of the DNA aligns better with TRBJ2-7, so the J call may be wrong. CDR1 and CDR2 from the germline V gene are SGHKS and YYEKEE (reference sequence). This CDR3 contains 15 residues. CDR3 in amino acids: CASSLAVRGPYEQYF. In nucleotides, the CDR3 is TGTGCCAGCAGCTTGGCGGTCAGGGGTCCCTACGAGCAGTACTTC.

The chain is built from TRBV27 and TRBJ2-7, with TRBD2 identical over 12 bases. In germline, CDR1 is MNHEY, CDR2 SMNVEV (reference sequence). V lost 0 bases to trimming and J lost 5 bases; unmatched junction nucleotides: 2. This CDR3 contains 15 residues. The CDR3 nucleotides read TGTGCCAGCAGTTTATCGGCTAGCGGGAGGGACGAGCAGTACTTC. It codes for CASSLSASGRDEQYF.

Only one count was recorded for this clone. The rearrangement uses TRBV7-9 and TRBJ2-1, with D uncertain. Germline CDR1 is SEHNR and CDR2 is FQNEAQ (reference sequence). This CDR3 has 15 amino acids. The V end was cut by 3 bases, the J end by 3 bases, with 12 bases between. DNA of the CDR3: TGTGCCAGCAGCTTCTCGGTAGCATTCTACAATGAGCAGTTCTTC. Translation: CASSFSVAFYNEQFF.

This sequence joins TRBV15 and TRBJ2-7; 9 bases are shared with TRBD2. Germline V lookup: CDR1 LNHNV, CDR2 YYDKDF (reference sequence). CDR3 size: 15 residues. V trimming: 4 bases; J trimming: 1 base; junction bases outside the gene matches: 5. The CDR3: CATSTLLAGSYEQYF. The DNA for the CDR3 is TGTGCCACCAGCACCCTACTAGCGGGTTCCTACGAGCAGTACTTC.

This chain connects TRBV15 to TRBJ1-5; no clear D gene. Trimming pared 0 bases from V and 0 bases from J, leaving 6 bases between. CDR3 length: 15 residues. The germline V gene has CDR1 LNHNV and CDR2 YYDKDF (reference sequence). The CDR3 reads CATSRESYSNQPQHF. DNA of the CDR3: TGTGCCACCAGCAGAGAGAGTTATAGCAATCAGCCCCAGCATTTT.

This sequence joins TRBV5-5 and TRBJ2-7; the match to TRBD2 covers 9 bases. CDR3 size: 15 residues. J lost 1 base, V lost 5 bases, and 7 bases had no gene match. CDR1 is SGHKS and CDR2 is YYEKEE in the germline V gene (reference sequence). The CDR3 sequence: CASRTGLASSYEQYF. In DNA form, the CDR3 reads TGTGCCAGCAGGACGGGACTAGCCTCATCCTACGAGCAGTACTTC.

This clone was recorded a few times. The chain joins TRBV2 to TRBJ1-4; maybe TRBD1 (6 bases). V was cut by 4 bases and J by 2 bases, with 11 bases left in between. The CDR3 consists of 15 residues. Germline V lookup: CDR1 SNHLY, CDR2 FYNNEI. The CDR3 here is CASSVGAGTNEKLFF. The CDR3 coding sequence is TGTGCCAGCAGTGTGGGGGCCGGGACTAATGAAAAACTGTTTTTT. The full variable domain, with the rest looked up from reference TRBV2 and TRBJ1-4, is EPEVTQTPSHQVTQMGQEVILRCVPISNHLYFYWYRQILGQKVEFLVSFYNNEISEKSEIFDDQFSVERPDGSNFTLKIRSTKLEDSAMYFCASSVGAGTNEKLFFGSGTQLSVL.

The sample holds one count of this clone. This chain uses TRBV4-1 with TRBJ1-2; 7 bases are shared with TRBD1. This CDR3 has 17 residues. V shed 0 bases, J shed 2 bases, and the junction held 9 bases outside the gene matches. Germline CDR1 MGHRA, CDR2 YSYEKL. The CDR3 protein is CASSQDRAGGMNYGYTF. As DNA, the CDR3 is TGCGCCAGCAGCCAAGATAGGGCAGGGGGAATGAACTATGGCTACACCTTC.

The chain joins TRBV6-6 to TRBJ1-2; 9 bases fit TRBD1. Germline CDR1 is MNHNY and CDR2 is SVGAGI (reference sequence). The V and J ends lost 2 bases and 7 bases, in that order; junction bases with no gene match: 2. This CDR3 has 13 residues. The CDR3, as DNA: TGTGCCAGCAGTTACGGGACAGGGTTTGGCTACACCTTC. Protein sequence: CASSYGTGFGYTF.

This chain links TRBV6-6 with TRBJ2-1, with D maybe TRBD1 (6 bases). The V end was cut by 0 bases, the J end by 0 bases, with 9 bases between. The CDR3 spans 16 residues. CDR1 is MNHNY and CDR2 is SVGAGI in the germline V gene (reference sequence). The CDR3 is CASSYSGHLSYNEQFF. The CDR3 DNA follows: TGTGCCAGCAGTTACTCGGGACACCTCTCCTACAATGAGCAGTTCTTC.

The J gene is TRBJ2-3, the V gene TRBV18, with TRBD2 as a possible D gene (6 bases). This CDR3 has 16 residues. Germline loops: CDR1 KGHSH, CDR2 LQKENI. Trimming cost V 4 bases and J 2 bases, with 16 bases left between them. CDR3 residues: CASSQTGRSFTDTQYF. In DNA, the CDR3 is TGTGCCAGCTCACAAACCGGGAGATCTTTCACAGATACGCAGTATTTT.

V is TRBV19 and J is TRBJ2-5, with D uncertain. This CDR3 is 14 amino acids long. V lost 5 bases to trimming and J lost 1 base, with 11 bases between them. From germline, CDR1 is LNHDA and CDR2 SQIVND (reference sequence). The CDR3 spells CASSRRSGQETQYF. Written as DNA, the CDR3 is TGTGCCAGTAGTCGGCGGTCAGGCCAAGAGACCCAGTACTTC.

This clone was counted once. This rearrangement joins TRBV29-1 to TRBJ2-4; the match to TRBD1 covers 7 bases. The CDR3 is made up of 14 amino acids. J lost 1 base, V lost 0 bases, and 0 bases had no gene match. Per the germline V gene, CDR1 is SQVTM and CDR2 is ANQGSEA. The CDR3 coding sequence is TGCAGCGTTGAAGACAGGGGGGCCAAAAACATTCAGTACTTC. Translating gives CSVEDRGAKNIQYF.

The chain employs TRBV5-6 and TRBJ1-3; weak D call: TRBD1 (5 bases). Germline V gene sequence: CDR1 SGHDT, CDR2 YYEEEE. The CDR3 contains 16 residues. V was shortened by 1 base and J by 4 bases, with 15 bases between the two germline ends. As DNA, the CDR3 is TGTGCCAGCAGCTTGATAAGGGGCGCGAACGGAAACACCATATATTTT. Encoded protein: CASSLIRGANGNTIYF.

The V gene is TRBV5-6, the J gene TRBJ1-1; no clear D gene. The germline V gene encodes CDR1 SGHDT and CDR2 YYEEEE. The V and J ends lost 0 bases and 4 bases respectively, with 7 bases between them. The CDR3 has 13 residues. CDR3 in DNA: TGTGCCAGCAGCTTGGTTGACACCACTGAAGCTTTCTTT. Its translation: CASSLVDTTEAFF.

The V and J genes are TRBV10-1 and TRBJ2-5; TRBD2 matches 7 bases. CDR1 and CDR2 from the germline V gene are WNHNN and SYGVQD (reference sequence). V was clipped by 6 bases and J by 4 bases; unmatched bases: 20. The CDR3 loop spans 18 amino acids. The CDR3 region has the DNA TGCGCCAGCAGAGGACGGCCGGACCGGACTAGGAGGGGAGAGACCCAGTACTTC. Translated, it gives CASRGRPDRTRRGETQYF.

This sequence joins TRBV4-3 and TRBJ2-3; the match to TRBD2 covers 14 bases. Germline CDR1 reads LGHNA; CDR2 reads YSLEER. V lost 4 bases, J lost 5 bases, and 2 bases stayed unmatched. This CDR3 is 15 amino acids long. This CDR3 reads CASSRLAGGIDTQYF. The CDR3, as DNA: TGCGCCAGCAGCCGACTAGCGGGAGGGATAGATACGCAGTATTTT.

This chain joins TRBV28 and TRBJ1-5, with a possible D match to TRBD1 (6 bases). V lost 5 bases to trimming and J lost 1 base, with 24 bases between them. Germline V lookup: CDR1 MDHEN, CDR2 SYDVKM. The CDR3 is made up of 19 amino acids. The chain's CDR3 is CASSPRSEGGKVSNQPQHF. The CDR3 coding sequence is TGTGCCAGCAGTCCACGTAGCGAAGGGGGGAAGGTAAGCAATCAGCCCCAGCATTTT.

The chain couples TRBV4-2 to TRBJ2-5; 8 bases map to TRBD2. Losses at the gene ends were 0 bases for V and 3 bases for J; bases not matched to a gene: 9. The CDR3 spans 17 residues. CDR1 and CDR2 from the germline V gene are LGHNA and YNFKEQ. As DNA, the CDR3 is TGTGCCAGCAGCCAAGATTTAAGCGGGAGAGGGAAAGAGACCCAGTACTTC. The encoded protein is CASSQDLSGRGKETQYF.

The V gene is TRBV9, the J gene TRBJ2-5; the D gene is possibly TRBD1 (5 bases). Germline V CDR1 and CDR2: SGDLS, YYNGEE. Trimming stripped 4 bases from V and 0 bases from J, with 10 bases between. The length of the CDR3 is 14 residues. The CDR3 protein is CASSLNRYQETQYF. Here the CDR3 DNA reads TGTGCCAGCAGCTTGAACAGGTACCAAGAGACCCAGTACTTC.

CDR3 sequence (DNA): TGCGCCAGCAGCCAAGAGGCACGCGGACTCTACAATGAGCAGTTCTTC. Translating it yields CASSQEARGLYNEQFF. The chain combines TRBV4-3 with TRBJ2-1; tentative D call: TRBD2 (5 bases). Germline CDR1 LGHNA, CDR2 YSLEER. Trimming removed 0 bases at V and 3 bases at J, with 12 bases between. The CDR3 is made up of 16 amino acids.

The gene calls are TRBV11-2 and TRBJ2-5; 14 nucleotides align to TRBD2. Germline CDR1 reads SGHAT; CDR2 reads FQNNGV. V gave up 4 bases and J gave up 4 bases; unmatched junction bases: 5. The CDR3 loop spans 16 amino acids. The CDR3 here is CASSSRLAGGGETQYF. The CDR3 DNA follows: TGTGCCAGCAGCTCCCGACTAGCGGGAGGGGGAGAGACCCAGTACTTC.

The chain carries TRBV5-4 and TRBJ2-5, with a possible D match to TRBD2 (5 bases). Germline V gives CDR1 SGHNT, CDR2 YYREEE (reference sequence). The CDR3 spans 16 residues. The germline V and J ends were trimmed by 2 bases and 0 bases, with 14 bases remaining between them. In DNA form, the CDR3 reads TGTGCCAGCAGCTTAACCGCGGCTAGCCACCAAGAGACCCAGTACTTC. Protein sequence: CASSLTAASHQETQYF.

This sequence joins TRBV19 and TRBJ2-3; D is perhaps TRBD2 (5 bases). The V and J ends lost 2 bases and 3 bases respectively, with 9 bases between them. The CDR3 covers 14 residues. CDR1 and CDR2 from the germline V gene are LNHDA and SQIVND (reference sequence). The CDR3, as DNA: TGTGCCAGTAGTATAAGCAGGACTACAGATACGCAGTATTTT. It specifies CASSISRTTDTQYF.

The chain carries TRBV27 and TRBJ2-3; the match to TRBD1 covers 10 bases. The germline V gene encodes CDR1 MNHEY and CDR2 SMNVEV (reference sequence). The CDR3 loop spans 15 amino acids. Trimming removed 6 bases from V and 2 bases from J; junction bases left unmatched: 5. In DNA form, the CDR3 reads TGTGCCAGCAGCTCCGGGACAGGGGCCACAGATACGCAGTATTTT. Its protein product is CASSSGTGATDTQYF.

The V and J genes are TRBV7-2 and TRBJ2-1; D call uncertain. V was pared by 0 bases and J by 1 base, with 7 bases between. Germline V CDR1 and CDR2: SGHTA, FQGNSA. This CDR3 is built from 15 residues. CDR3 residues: CASSLARLSYNEQFF. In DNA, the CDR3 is TGTGCCAGCAGCTTAGCGCGACTTTCCTACAATGAGCAGTTCTTC.

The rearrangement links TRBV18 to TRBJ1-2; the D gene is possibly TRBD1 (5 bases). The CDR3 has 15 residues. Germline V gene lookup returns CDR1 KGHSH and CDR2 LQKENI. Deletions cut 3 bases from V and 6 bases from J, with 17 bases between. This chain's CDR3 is CASSPQTAGLDGYTF. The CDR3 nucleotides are TGTGCCAGCTCACCTCAGACAGCAGGCCTGGATGGCTACACCTTC.

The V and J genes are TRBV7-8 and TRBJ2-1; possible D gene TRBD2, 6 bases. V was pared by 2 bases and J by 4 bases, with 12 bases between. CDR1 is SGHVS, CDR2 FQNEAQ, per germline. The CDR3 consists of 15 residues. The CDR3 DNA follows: TGTGCCAGCAGCTTAAGGCTGGGGGGATACAATGAGCAGTTCTTC. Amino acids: CASSLRLGGYNEQFF.

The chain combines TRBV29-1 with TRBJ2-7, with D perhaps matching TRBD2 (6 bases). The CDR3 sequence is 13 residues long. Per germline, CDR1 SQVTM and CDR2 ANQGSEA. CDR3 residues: CSVRRDFSYEQYF. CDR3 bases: TGCAGTGTGCGCCGGGACTTCTCCTACGAGCAGTACTTC.

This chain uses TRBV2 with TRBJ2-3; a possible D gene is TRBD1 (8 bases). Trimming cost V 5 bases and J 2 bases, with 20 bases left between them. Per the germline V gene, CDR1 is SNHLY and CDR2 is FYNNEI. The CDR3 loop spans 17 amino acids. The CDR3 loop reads CASSHIQGEGNTDTQYF. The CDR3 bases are TGTGCCAGCAGTCATATACAGGGGGAGGGAAACACAGATACGCAGTATTTT.